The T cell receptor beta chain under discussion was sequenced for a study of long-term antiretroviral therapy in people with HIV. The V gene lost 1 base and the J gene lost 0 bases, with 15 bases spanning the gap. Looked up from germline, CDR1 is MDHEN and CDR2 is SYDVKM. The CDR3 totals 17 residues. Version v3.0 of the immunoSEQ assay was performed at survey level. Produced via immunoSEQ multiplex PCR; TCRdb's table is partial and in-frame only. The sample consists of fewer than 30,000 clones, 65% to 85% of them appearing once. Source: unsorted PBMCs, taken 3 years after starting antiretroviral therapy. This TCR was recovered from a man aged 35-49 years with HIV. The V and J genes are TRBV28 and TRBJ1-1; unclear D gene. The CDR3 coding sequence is TGTGCCAGCAGTTTATTCGGTGCAGTGAGGCTGAACACTGAAGCTTTCTTT. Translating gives CASSLFGAVRLNTEAFF. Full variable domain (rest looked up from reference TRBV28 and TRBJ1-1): DVKVTQSSRYLVKRTGEKVFLECVQDMDHENMFWYRQDPGLGLRLIYFSYDVKMKEKGDIPEGYSVSREKKERFSLILESASTNQTSMYLCASSLFGAVRLNTEAFFGQGTRLTVV.